This T cell receptor beta chain emerged from a study of beta chain features in type 1 diabetes. Study information: In all, about 110 million sorted cells from all samples were analyzed.

Study conclusions and caveats: For type 1 diabetes patients, VDJ junctions showed fewer insertions and more deletions.

Stem cell-like memory, regulatory, central memory and naive CD4+ cells were sorted via CD45RO/CCR7/CD25/CD127/CD95/CD27. This CDR3 comprises 12 residues. With V trimmed by 8 bases and J by 7 bases, 4 bases remained unmatched. Germline V gene lookup returns CDR1 MDHEN and CDR2 SYDVKM. Expressed TCRB transcripts got sequenced, as all isolated RNA was reverse transcribed. Samples of naive, central memory and regulatory T cells yielded a mean of about 3.5 million reads. Some clones are missing from TCRdb's copy, which holds only in-frame ones; the method was immunoSEQ multiplex PCR. The sample includes about 130,000 clones, about 8.7% of them seen just once. This clone came up a few times. Its specificity is not known.

The chain links TRBV28 to TRBJ1-5, with TRBD1 matching over 8 bases. The source is a man between 18 and 29 years old in good health. The sample comprised central memory CD4+ T cells from blood. This chain's CDR3 is CASWTGSQPQHF. Here the CDR3 DNA reads TGTGCCAGCTGGACAGGGTCCCAGCCCCAGCATTTT.